What follows are 8 T cell receptor beta chains derived from one specimen sequenced in a study of identical twins. MiXCR, applied by TCRdb to the 5' RACE reads, yields one record per CDR3 protein. The sample includes roughly 770,000 distinct CDR3 sequences, roughly 18% of them seen just once. These data were likewise used in another study, on T cells expressing NK-cell markers.

Sample: PBMCs. These receptors originate from a woman in her late teens or twenties in good health.

This clonotype has a handful of counts. The chain carries TRBV5-5 and TRBJ1-2; a possible D gene is TRBD1 (5 bases). The germline V gene encodes CDR1 SGHKS and CDR2 YYEKEE (reference sequence). Trimming removed 4 bases at V and 3 bases at J, with 13 bases between. This CDR3 is 14 amino acids long. The chain's CDR3 is CASSITPGDYGYTF. In nucleotides, the CDR3 is TGTGCCAGCAGCATAACCCCGGGGGACTATGGCTACACCTTC. Full variable domain (rest looked up from reference TRBV5-5 and TRBJ1-2): DAGVTQSPTHLIKTRGQQVTLRCSPISGHKSVSWYQQVLGQGPQFIFQYYEKEERGRGNFPDRFSARQFPNYSSELNVNALLLGDSALYLCASSITPGDYGYTFGSGTRLTVV.

CDR3 bases: TGTGCCAGCGGGGGACAGGCCAATTTGAACTATGGCTACACCTTC. This sequence encodes CASGGQANLNYGYTF. The chain carries TRBV5-5 and TRBJ1-2, with TRBD1 identical over 8 bases. The ends lost 7 bases at V and 2 bases at J; junction bases unmatched: 10. Germline values: CDR1 SGHKS, CDR2 YYEKEE (reference sequence). This CDR3 has 15 residues.

This clonotype was counted once. This chain connects TRBV20-1 to TRBJ2-5; 7 bases line up with TRBD2. V trimming: 5 bases; J trimming: 4 bases; junction bases outside the gene matches: 7. Germline assignment: CDR1 DFQATT and CDR2 SNEGSKA (reference sequence). The CDR3 contains 13 residues. CDR3 nucleotides: TGCAGTGCTCTAGGGCGGGGGTTAGAGACCCAGTACTTC. Encoded protein: CSALGRGLETQYF.

The rearrangement links TRBV6-1 to TRBJ1-5; D is undetermined. The length of the CDR3 is 12 residues. From germline, CDR1 is MNHNS and CDR2 SASEGT. V shed 6 bases and J shed 5 bases, with 8 bases lying between them. CDR3 coding DNA: TGTGCCAGCAGCAGGAGTGATCAGCCCCAGCATTTT. Encoded protein: CASSRSDQPQHF.

The chain employs TRBV12-3 or TRBV12-4 and TRBJ2-1; 13 bases match TRBD2. V gave up 6 bases and J gave up 6 bases; unmatched junction bases: 5. The CDR3 contains 15 residues. The chain's CDR3 is CASRLGLAGSNEQFF. For the CDR3, the DNA is TGTGCCAGCAGGCTGGGACTAGCGGGAAGCAATGAGCAGTTCTTC.

The V call is TRBV5-1, the J call TRBJ2-1; possible D gene TRBD2, 6 bases. The CDR3 loop spans 13 amino acids. With 5 bases removed from V and 9 bases from J, the gap between germline ends came to 15 bases. Germline V gives CDR1 SGHRS, CDR2 YFSETQ. The CDR3 spells CASRSGTSSEQFF. The CDR3 nucleotides read TGCGCCAGCAGAAGCGGAACTAGCAGTGAGCAGTTCTTC.

The chain joins TRBV27 to TRBJ2-2; 10 bases are a match to TRBD2. Looked up from germline, CDR1 is MNHEY and CDR2 is SMNVEV (reference sequence). V was pared by 2 bases and J by 6 bases, with 12 bases of the junction left unmatched. The CDR3 spans 18 residues. In DNA, the CDR3 is TGTGCCAGCAGTTTAGCGATACATTTGAGCGGGGGGGCCGGGGAGCTGTTTTTT. It yields the protein CASSLAIHLSGGAGELFF.

This clonotype was counted between two and nine times. The V call is TRBV7-6, the J call TRBJ2-3, with 8 bases that match TRBD1. The germline CDR1 and CDR2 sequences are SGHVS and FNYEAQ. V lost 5 bases and J lost 5; bases outside the gene matches: 6. The CDR3 consists of 14 residues. CDR3 residues: CASSLGQGIDTQYF. The CDR3 DNA reads as TGTGCCAGCAGCCTCGGACAGGGTATAGATACGCAGTATTTT.